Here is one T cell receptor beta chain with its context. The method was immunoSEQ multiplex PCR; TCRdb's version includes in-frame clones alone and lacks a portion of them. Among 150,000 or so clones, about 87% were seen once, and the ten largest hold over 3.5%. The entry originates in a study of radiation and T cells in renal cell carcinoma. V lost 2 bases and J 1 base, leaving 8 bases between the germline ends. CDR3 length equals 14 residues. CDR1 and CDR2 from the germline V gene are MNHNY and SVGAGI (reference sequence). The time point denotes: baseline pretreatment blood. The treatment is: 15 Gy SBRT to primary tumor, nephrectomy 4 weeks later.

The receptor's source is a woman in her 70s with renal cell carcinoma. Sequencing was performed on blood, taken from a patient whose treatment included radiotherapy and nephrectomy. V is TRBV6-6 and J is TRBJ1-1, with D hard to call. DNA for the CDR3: TGTGCCAGCAGTTACCACGCAGCGAACACTGAAGCTTTCTTT. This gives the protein CASSYHAANTEAFF.